The clone carrying this T cell receptor beta chain was detected a few times. Its target is not known. Germline CDR1 is SGHRS and CDR2 is YFSETQ. V lost 0 bases and J lost 1, with 13 bases in between. CDR3 length: 16 amino acids. This entry is derived from a study of cytotoxic CD8 clonotypes in ibrutinib-treated CLL. Study-level background: An average of around 250,000 productive templates and approximately 90,000 productive rearrangements was obtained per sample.

Data came from immunoSEQ multiplex PCR; TCRdb stores just in-frame clones and leaves some out. The table includes about 250,000 clones, around three quarters detected once. Study-wide points: Public clonotypes, rarely seen, contracted or held steady on treatment.

The V and J genes are TRBV5-1 and TRBJ1-1; maybe TRBD1 (5 bases). This specimen consisted of PBMCs, obtained after 24 months of ibrutinib treatment. The origin of this receptor is a human donor with chronic lymphocytic leukemia. The DNA of the CDR3 is TGCGCCAGCAGCTTGGAGGCAGGGCGGGGGAACACTGAAGCTTTCTTT. Amino acids: CASSLEAGRGNTEAFF. Complete variable domain (other parts from reference TRBV5-1 and TRBJ1-1): KAGVTQTPRYLIKTRGQQVTLSCSPISGHRSVSWYQQTPGQGLQFLFEYFSETQRNKGNFPGRFSGRQFSNSRSEMNVSTLELGDSALYLCASSLEAGRGNTEAFFGQGTRLTVV.